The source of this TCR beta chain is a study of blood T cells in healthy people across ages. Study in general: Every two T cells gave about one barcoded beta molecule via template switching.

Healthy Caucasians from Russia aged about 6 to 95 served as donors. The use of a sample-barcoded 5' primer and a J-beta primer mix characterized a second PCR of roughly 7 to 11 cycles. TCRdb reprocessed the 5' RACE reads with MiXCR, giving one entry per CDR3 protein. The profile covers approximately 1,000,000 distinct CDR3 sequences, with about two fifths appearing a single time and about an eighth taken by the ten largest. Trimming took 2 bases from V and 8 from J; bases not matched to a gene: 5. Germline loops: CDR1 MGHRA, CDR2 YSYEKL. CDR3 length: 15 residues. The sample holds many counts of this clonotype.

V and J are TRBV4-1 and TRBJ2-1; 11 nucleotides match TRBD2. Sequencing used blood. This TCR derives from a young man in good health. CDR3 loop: CASSQTSGGGDEQFF. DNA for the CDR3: TGCGCCAGCAGCCAAACTAGCGGGGGAGGGGATGAGCAGTTCTTC.